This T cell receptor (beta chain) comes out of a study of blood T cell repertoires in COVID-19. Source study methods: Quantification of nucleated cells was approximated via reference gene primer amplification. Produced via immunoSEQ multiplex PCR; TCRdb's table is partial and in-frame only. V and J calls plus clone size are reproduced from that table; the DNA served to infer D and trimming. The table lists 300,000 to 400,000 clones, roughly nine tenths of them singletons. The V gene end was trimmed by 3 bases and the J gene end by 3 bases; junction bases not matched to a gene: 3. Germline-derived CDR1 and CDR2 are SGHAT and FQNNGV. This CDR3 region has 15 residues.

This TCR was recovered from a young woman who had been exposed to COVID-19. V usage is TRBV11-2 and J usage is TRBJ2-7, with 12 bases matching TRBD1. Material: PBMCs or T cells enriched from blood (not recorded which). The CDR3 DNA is TGTGCCAGCAGCTTTGGGACAGGGGGCATCTACGAGCAGTACTTC. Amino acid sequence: CASSFGTGGIYEQYF.